The sample holds a few counts of the clone carrying this TCR beta chain. The antigen is unknown. The sample is drawn from a study of human T cells and chemical hapten exposure. The sample's time point: pre-sensitization, week 0. The treatment here: therapeutic diphenylcyclopropenone sensitization with weekly scalp DPC. Drawing of blood took place ahead of applying each patch test. CDR3 length: 14 residues. Germline loops: CDR1 LGHNA, CDR2 YNFKEQ. V shed 2 bases and J shed 7 bases, with 9 bases lying between them. The library gave individual cDNA molecules unique molecular identifiers. In the authors' methods: The median was about 96,000 TCRs per sample, ranging 23,224 to 690,600. TCRdb re-called the RACE reads through MiXCR, storing one row per CDR3 protein. The V and J calls here are based on TCRdb, not the publication. The sample consists of approximately 370,000 distinct CDR3 sequences, approximately 5.8% of them appearing once.

Points from the study as a whole: DPC sensitization left the count of TCRs above 1 in 1000 unchanged.

The receptor was derived from a woman younger than 30 with alopecia areata. Some clones in this sample may be carry-over from other donors' samples. The chain recombines TRBV4-2 with TRBJ1-6; D is uncertain. Material: whole blood, obtained in connection with sensitization to the hapten diphenylcyclopropenone (DPC). CDR3 region: CASSQNPTNSPLHF. CDR3 DNA sequence: TGTGCCAGCAGCCAAAATCCGACGAATTCACCCCTCCACTTT.